A selection of T cell receptor beta chains follows, all from one sample in a study of CD8+CD57+ T cells in acquired aplastic anemia. One entry per CDR3 protein results from TCRdb running MiXCR on the reads. Of approximately 190,000 distinct CDR3 sequences in the sample, 40% to 50% were seen once. The source material was sorted CD4+, CD8+, or CD8+CD57+ T cells (not recorded which) from PBMCs. The receptor set was obtained from a human donor with aplastic anemia. CDR3s include the opening cysteine and the closing phenylalanine or tryptophan. Fields, in order: J gene, clone size, V gene, CDR3 length, D gene, CDR3 DNA, CDR3 protein. The D gene is left open where the match is weak. The size field is filled for only some rows; it gives once, few, many or a size class.

j_call: TRBJ2-5; clone_size: -; v_call: TRBV19; cdr3_length: 11; d_call: -; cdr3_nt: TGTGCCAGTAGCGGGACGGGGACCCAGTACTTC; cdr3_aa: CASSGTGTQYF
j_call: TRBJ2-5; clone_size: -; v_call: TRBV25-1; cdr3_length: 14; d_call: -; cdr3_nt: TGTGCCAGCAGTGATGACCTTAGCCCAGAGACCCAGTACTTC; cdr3_aa: CASSDDLSPETQYF
j_call: TRBJ1-4; clone_size: few; v_call: TRBV2; cdr3_length: 14; d_call: TRBD1; cdr3_nt: TGTGCCAGCAGGCCACAGGGGGCAAAAGAAAAACTGTTTTTT; cdr3_aa: CASRPQGAKEKLFF
j_call: TRBJ2-5; clone_size: -; v_call: TRBV6-1; cdr3_length: 13; d_call: -; cdr3_nt: TGTGCCAGCACCATGTGGGGGAGTGAGACCCAGTACTTC; cdr3_aa: CASTMWGSETQYF
j_call: TRBJ1-2; clone_size: many; v_call: TRBV12-5; cdr3_length: 15; d_call: TRBD1; cdr3_nt: TGTGCTAGTGTTCCCGGGACAGGTTTTAACTATGGCTACACCTTC; cdr3_aa: CASVPGTGFNYGYTF
j_call: TRBJ1-4; clone_size: few; v_call: TRBV7-3; cdr3_length: 15; d_call: -; cdr3_nt: TGTGCCAGCAGCTCCGTCGGCCCCACTAATGAAAAACTGTTTTTT; cdr3_aa: CASSSVGPTNEKLFF
j_call: TRBJ2-1; clone_size: few; v_call: TRBV12-5; cdr3_length: 18; d_call: -; cdr3_nt: TGTGCTAGTGGTTTGGTCCCTTTGGTGTGGCAGACCTACAATGAGCAGTTCTTC; cdr3_aa: CASGLVPLVWQTYNEQFF
j_call: TRBJ2-7; clone_size: few; v_call: TRBV7-8; cdr3_length: 16; d_call: -; cdr3_nt: TGTGCCAGCAGCCAACCCATTGACGGGACATCGTACGAGCAGTACTTC; cdr3_aa: CASSQPIDGTSYEQYF
j_call: TRBJ2-7; clone_size: -; v_call: TRBV20-1; cdr3_length: 14; d_call: TRBD1; cdr3_nt: TGCAGTGCTAGTTCAGGACAGGGGACCTACGAGCAGTACTTC; cdr3_aa: CSASSGQGTYEQYF
j_call: TRBJ2-1; clone_size: few; v_call: TRBV2; cdr3_length: 13; d_call: -; cdr3_nt: TGTGCCAGCGTGACGGGCTCCTACAATGAGCAGTTCTTC; cdr3_aa: CASVTGSYNEQFF
j_call: TRBJ1-3; clone_size: -; v_call: TRBV15; cdr3_length: 16; d_call: -; cdr3_nt: TGTGCCACCAGCAGAGATTTCGTGGTTACCGGAAACACCATATATTTT; cdr3_aa: CATSRDFVVTGNTIYF
j_call: TRBJ1-2; clone_size: -; v_call: TRBV25-1; cdr3_length: 11; d_call: -; cdr3_nt: TGTGCCAGCAGTGAGATCTATGGCTACACCTTC; cdr3_aa: CASSEIYGYTF
j_call: TRBJ2-3; clone_size: many; v_call: TRBV24-1; cdr3_length: 11; d_call: -; cdr3_nt: TGTGCCACCAGTGCCGCAGATACGCAGTATTTT; cdr3_aa: CATSAADTQYF
j_call: TRBJ2-3; clone_size: many; v_call: TRBV19; cdr3_length: 16; d_call: TRBD2; cdr3_nt: TGTGCCAGTAGTATCCCCGGGACTAGCGGCACAGATACGCAGTATTTT; cdr3_aa: CASSIPGTSGTDTQYF
j_call: TRBJ2-5; clone_size: -; v_call: TRBV24-1; cdr3_length: 16; d_call: -; cdr3_nt: TGTGCCACCAGTGGGCCGGGACAAAACTCGCGGGAGACCCAGTACTTC; cdr3_aa: CATSGPGQNSRETQYF
j_call: TRBJ2-7; clone_size: -; v_call: TRBV19; cdr3_length: 15; d_call: -; cdr3_nt: TGTGCCAGTAGTATGGAAACGGGCCTCGCCTACGAGCAGTACTTC; cdr3_aa: CASSMETGLAYEQYF
j_call: TRBJ1-1; clone_size: -; v_call: TRBV29-1; cdr3_length: 13; d_call: -; cdr3_nt: TGCAGCGTTGGATTCCGTCAGAACACTGAAGCTTTCTTT; cdr3_aa: CSVGFRQNTEAFF
j_call: TRBJ2-3; clone_size: many; v_call: TRBV7-3; cdr3_length: 13; d_call: -; cdr3_nt: TGTGCCAGCAGCCGTGGGGCGCAGGATACGCAGTATTTT; cdr3_aa: CASSRGAQDTQYF
j_call: TRBJ2-7; clone_size: few; v_call: TRBV20-1; cdr3_length: 15; d_call: TRBD2; cdr3_nt: TGCAGTGCTAGAGAGGAGAGACTAGCCGGTTACGAGCAGTACTTC; cdr3_aa: CSAREERLAGYEQYF
j_call: TRBJ1-2; clone_size: many; v_call: TRBV19; cdr3_length: 14; d_call: -; cdr3_nt: TGTGCCAGTAGCACCATCCAGGGGAACTATGGCTACACCTTC; cdr3_aa: CASSTIQGNYGYTF
j_call: TRBJ2-7; clone_size: many; v_call: TRBV11-2; cdr3_length: 17; d_call: -; cdr3_nt: TGTGCCAGCAGATACCTGTTCCAGCCCAGAACAACCTACGAGCAGTACTTC; cdr3_aa: CASRYLFQPRTTYEQYF
j_call: TRBJ1-5; clone_size: once; v_call: TRBV5-8; cdr3_length: 12; d_call: -; cdr3_nt: TGTGCCAGCAGCCAAAGAACAGGACCCCAGCATTTT; cdr3_aa: CASSQRTGPQHF